This T cell receptor beta chain is from a study of cytomegalovirus exposure and HLA in healthy donors. Study-level information: Later analysis reported that the 110 or so validation repertoires shared the platform of the roughly 630 first-cohort repertoires.

General observations from the study: Rare TCR sequences dominated, though some public TCRs recurred in many donors. High specificity and sensitivity for cytomegalovirus status were reported for the classifier. Testing in vitro showed a few CMV-associated chains specific for CMV antigens.

This table comes from immunoSEQ multiplex PCR, and its TCRdb copy is limited to in-frame clones, with some not included. The table has around 200,000 clones, around 80% seen once. Notes on this clone: Its antigen is not identified.

In germline, CDR1 is MNHNY, CDR2 SVGAGI (reference sequence). The ends lost 10 bases at V and 6 bases at J; junction bases unmatched: 11. CDR3 length equals 14 residues. Sequenced input: PBMCs. The clonotype originates from a woman aged 25 to 39 in good health and CMV-seronegative. V is TRBV6-6 and J is TRBJ2-1; the match to TRBD1 covers 8 bases. CDR3 protein: CATGNGQGINEQFF. The CDR3 DNA follows: TGTGCCACAGGTAATGGACAGGGCATCAATGAGCAGTTCTTC.